The clone carrying this TCR beta chain was detected ten times or more. Its antigen is unknown. The sample belongs to a study of breast tumors, draining lymph nodes, adjacent tissues. Study-wide points: The lymph node origin of tumor T cells was framed as consistent with a hypothesis, not demonstrated. Compared with basal-like, luminal-like tumors shared significantly more repertoire with nontumor tissue. Findings are consistent with lymph node origin and intratumoral expansion of most tumor T cells. Tumor TCR diversity was below lymph nodes but above nontumor tissue.

TCRdb reprocessed the multiplex PCR reads with MiXCR, giving one entry per CDR3 protein. The sample has about 140,000 distinct CDR3 sequences; roughly 33% are singletons. The lymph nodes were axillary draining lymph nodes from breast cancer patients. This clonotype originated in a female donor with breast cancer. Some clones in this sample may be carry-over from other donors' samples. Sequenced: axillary lymph node tissue.

The CDR3 region has the DNA TGCAGTGCCCATACCGGGACCGACTATGGCTACACCTTC. This codes for CSAHTGTDYGYTF. This rearrangement joins TRBV20-1 to TRBJ1-2; D may be TRBD1 (5 bases). CDR1 is DFQATT, CDR2 SNEGSKA, per germline (reference sequence). The V end lost 6 bases, the J end lost 3 bases, and 14 bases lay between the germline ends. The CDR3 is made up of 13 amino acids.